The 25 T cell receptor beta chains listed next were all sequenced from one sample in a study of regulatory T cells in long-lasting Graves disease. Regarding time point: persistent/refractory GD, antithyroid drugs over 5 years with positive TRAb. After RNA was extracted from PBMCs, the TCR library was made from it. With iRepertoire HTBI primers and Arm-PCR of CDR3 regions, TCR beta libraries were built. TCRdb passed the multiplex PCR reads through MiXCR, listing each CDR3 protein once. The sample gives over 450,000 distinct CDR3 sequences, roughly 21% of which show up once; 7% to 9% is in the top ten. This material consisted of peripheral blood mononuclear cells (PBMCs), taken when the disease was refractory, from a patient treated with antithyroid drugs. The receptor source for this set is a female donor with Graves disease.

This chain joins TRBV9 and TRBJ1-2; no clear D. V gave up 4 bases and J gave up 5 bases, with 18 bases separating them. The germline CDR1 and CDR2 sequences are SGDLS and YYNGEE. CDR3 length: 15 residues. The CDR3 spells CASSLSSTPQYGYTF. For the CDR3, the DNA is TGTGCCAGCAGCCTATCGTCGACTCCCCAGTATGGCTACACCTTC.

There are many counts of this clonotype. This rearrangement joins TRBV27 to TRBJ2-7; D is possibly TRBD1 or TRBD2 (5 bases each). This CDR3 is built from 15 residues. In germline, CDR1 is MNHEY, CDR2 SMNVEV (reference sequence). The ends were cut back, 2 bases at V and 3 bases at J, with 14 bases in the middle. The DNA for the CDR3 is TGTGCCAGCAGTTTACTCGGGACGGTAAACTACGAGCAGTACTTC. It translates to CASSLLGTVNYEQYF.

CDR3 residues: CASSLISPGANVLTF. As DNA, the CDR3 is TGTGCCAGCAGCTTAATTAGCCCGGGGGCCAACGTCCTGACTTTC. The chain links TRBV11-2 to TRBJ2-6; D call uncertain. Trimming removed 2 bases at V and 4 bases at J, with 9 bases between. This CDR3 contains 15 residues. Germline V gene data show CDR1 as SGHAT and CDR2 as FQNNGV.

With respect to this clonotype: A single base is all that separates this from a far larger clone, so a read error is likely. V gene TRBV28 combines with J gene TRBJ1-2; 10 bases are shared with TRBD1. The CDR3 loop spans 13 amino acids. The germline gives CDR1 MDHEN, CDR2 SYDVKM. With V trimmed by 6 bases and J by 5 bases, 3 bases remained unmatched. The CDR3 nucleotides read TGTGCCAGCAGGACAGGGGGCAGGTATGGCTACACCTTC. Its translation: CASRTGGRYGYTF.

This clonotype was found a few times. J is TRBJ1-5 and V is TRBV27, with D perhaps matching TRBD1 (5 bases). The CDR3 consists of 13 residues. With 9 bases removed from V and 2 bases from J, the gap between germline ends came to 11 bases. CDR1 and CDR2 (germline): MNHEY, SMNVEV (reference sequence). The CDR3 sequence is CASIGDGNQPQHF. CDR3 DNA: TGTGCCAGTATAGGGGACGGCAATCAGCCCCAGCATTTT.

This clonotype was seen repeatedly, ten times or more. This chain links TRBV20-1 with TRBJ2-7; TRBD2 aligns across 9 bases. V shed 6 bases and J 3 bases; nucleotides not matched to a gene: 12. Germline assignment: CDR1 DFQATT and CDR2 SNEGSKA (reference sequence). The CDR3 consists of 15 residues. CDR3 amino acids: CSATPVTSGNYEQYF. Written as DNA, the CDR3 is TGCAGTGCGACCCCCGTGACTAGCGGAAACTACGAGCAGTACTTC.

Concerning this clonotype: This may be a read error, as it is one base from a much larger clone. The gene calls are TRBV28 and TRBJ1-4; 9 bases agree with TRBD1. CDR3 length: 18 residues. Trimming cost V 4 bases and J 10 bases; bases outside gene matches: 19. Per germline, CDR1 MDHEN and CDR2 SYDVKM. The CDR3, as DNA: TGTGCCAGCAGTTCCCGCTCCTCCGGGACAGGGAATTATGGAAAACTGTTTTTT. Translating gives CASSSRSSGTGNYGKLFF.

This clonotype has more than one count but fewer than ten. This sequence may be a read error, since a much larger clone differs from it by one base. This rearrangement joins TRBV2 to TRBJ2-2, with TRBD2 as a possible D gene (5 bases). This CDR3 comprises 13 residues. The ends were cut back, 4 bases at V and 7 bases at J, with 10 bases in the middle. From germline, CDR1 is SNHLY and CDR2 FYNNEI. CDR3 nucleotide sequence: TGTGCCAGCAGTGTGTCCGGGATCGGGGAGCTGTTTTTT. It encodes CASSVSGIGELFF.

V and J are TRBV19 and TRBJ2-3; possibly TRBD2 for D (6 bases). Trimming pared 3 bases from V and 4 bases from J, leaving 14 bases between. This CDR3 is built from 15 residues. Germline V gene data show CDR1 as LNHDA and CDR2 as SQIVND (reference sequence). This chain's CDR3 is CASSITGVDADTQYF. DNA for the CDR3: TGTGCCAGTAGTATCACGGGAGTGGATGCAGATACGCAGTATTTT.

This clonotype has just a few counts. The chain employs TRBV6-1 and TRBJ1-2, with 10 positions matching TRBD1. Germline trimming cut 5 bases from V and 6 bases from J; bases unmatched to any gene: 15. This CDR3 has 17 residues. CDR1 is MNHNS, CDR2 SASEGT, per germline. The CDR3 spells CASSFYGQGVISDGYTF. The CDR3 DNA sequence: TGTGCCAGCAGTTTTTATGGACAGGGGGTAATTTCGGATGGCTACACCTTC.

This chain uses TRBV18 with TRBJ2-5; perhaps TRBD2 as D (6 bases). V shed 2 bases and J shed 4 bases, with 8 bases lying between them. The CDR3 has 13 residues. Germline V gives CDR1 KGHSH, CDR2 LQKENI. Written as DNA, the CDR3 is TGTGCCAGCTCACCAATGGGAGGAGAGACCCAGTACTTC. Its protein product is CASSPMGGETQYF.

V gene TRBV25-1 combines with J gene TRBJ2-2, with 11 positions matching TRBD2. The CDR3 has 16 amino acids. V was clipped by 11 bases and J by 0 bases; unmatched bases: 8. Germline V gene data show CDR1 as MGHDK and CDR2 as SYGVNS. CDR3 amino acids: CAAGLAEPANTGELFF. The CDR3 DNA reads as TGTGCCGCGGGACTAGCGGAACCCGCGAACACCGGGGAGCTGTTTTTT.

Many counts were recorded for this clonotype. The V call is TRBV18, the J call TRBJ2-5; no reliable D call. V shed 0 bases and J shed 5 bases, with 7 bases lying between them. Germline V gene data show CDR1 as KGHSH and CDR2 as LQKENI. There are 13 residues in the CDR3. CDR3 in DNA: TGTGCCAGCTCACCACCGGGTTTTGAGACCCAGTACTTC. Protein sequence: CASSPPGFETQYF.

The V and J genes are TRBV5-1 and TRBJ1-2, with 8 bases identical to TRBD1. The CDR3 is made up of 17 amino acids. CDR1 SGHRS and CDR2 YFSETQ come from the germline V gene. Trimming took 3 bases from V and 2 from J; bases not matched to a gene: 12. The CDR3 nucleotides are TGCGCCAGCAGCTCCCTATCACTTCGACAGGGGAACTATGGCTACACCTTC. Translating gives CASSSLSLRQGNYGYTF.

J is TRBJ2-5 and V is TRBV4-3; D is undetermined. This CDR3 region has 15 residues. Germline CDR1 and CDR2: LGHNA and YSLEER. Trimming shortened V by 5 bases and J by 1 base, and 14 bases separated the two germline ends. The CDR3 DNA follows: TGCGCCAGCAGCAGGGTAGTGGGTAGCCAAGAGACCCAGTACTTC. This sequence encodes CASSRVVGSQETQYF.

This clonotype turned up a few times. The chain uses TRBV11-2 and TRBJ1-1; D is unclear. V lost 6 bases, J lost 4 bases, and 15 bases lay in between. Germline CDR1 and CDR2: SGHAT and FQNNGV. The CDR3 sequence is 14 residues long. The CDR3 region has the DNA TGTGCCAGCAGGCCAAACACGCCCGGCACTGAAGCTTTCTTT. This sequence encodes CASRPNTPGTEAFF.

Ten or more counts support this clonotype. The rearrangement joins TRBV20-1 to TRBJ1-1; D unclear. Germline lookup yields CDR1 DFQATT and CDR2 SNEGSKA (reference sequence). V gave up 6 bases and J gave up 0 bases, with 8 bases separating them. The CDR3 totals 12 residues. The CDR3 region is CSAETLNTEAFF. CDR3 in DNA: TGCAGTGCCGAGACACTGAACACTGAAGCTTTCTTT.

This clonotype was recorded at least ten times. This chain connects TRBV30 to TRBJ1-1, with unresolved D. Germline V lookup: CDR1 GTSNPN, CDR2 SVGIG (reference sequence). The CDR3 is 13 amino acids. V lost 0 bases to trimming and J lost 1 base, with 6 bases between them. The CDR3 DNA follows: TGTGCCTGGAGTGTAGGTGAGAACACTGAAGCTTTCTTT. Its translation is CAWSVGENTEAFF.

The CDR3 nucleotides are TGCAGTGCTAGCTGGCAGAACACTGAAGCTTTCTTT. Protein product: CSASWQNTEAFF. This chain connects TRBV20-1 to TRBJ1-1; D is uncertain. The germline V and J ends were trimmed by 3 bases and 1 base, with 6 bases remaining between them. The germline V gene has CDR1 DFQATT and CDR2 SNEGSKA (reference sequence). CDR3 size: 12 residues.

This clonotype was found a few times. The genes are TRBV20-1 and TRBJ1-1; perhaps TRBD1 as D (5 bases). The CDR3 consists of 13 residues. Per germline, CDR1 DFQATT and CDR2 SNEGSKA (reference sequence). V lost 3 bases and J lost 4, with 12 bases in between. The CDR3, as DNA: TGCAGTGCTAGTTCCGGGACCAGCACTGAAGCTTTCTTT. Translated, it gives CSASSGTSTEAFF.

This clonotype was seen repeatedly, ten times or more. The V call is TRBV20-1, the J call TRBJ2-5; perhaps TRBD2 as D (6 bases). Germline loops: CDR1 DFQATT, CDR2 SNEGSKA (reference sequence). V lost 3 bases and J lost 2, with 13 bases in between. CDR3 length equals 14 residues. In DNA form, the CDR3 reads TGCAGTGCTAGGACCACCGGGGGTCAAGAGACCCAGTACTTC. Protein: CSARTTGGQETQYF.

V gene TRBV7-3 combines with J gene TRBJ1-1; tentative D call: TRBD1 (6 bases). V was clipped by 0 bases and J by 10 bases, with 15 bases between them. CDR1 SGHTA and CDR2 FQGTGA come from the germline V gene. The CDR3 is 14 amino acids. The CDR3 DNA follows: TGTGCCAGCAGCTTAACGTCATCGGGGGGCGCAGCTTTCTTT. Its translation is CASSLTSSGGAAFF.

This clonotype has a count of ten or more. The J gene is TRBJ1-6, the V gene TRBV7-2; D remains ambiguous. The V end lost 6 bases, the J end lost 6 bases, and 6 bases lay between the germline ends. There are 12 residues in the CDR3. Germline V gene data show CDR1 as SGHTA and CDR2 as FQGNSA. CDR3 DNA sequence: TGTGCCAGCAGTGACCCTAATTCACCCCTCCACTTT. Residues: CASSDPNSPLHF.

This clonotype appeared many times. V gene TRBV20-1 combines with J gene TRBJ2-7, with 11 bases matching TRBD2. Germline CDR1 is DFQATT and CDR2 is SNEGSKA (reference sequence). The V segment lost 3 bases and the J segment 3 bases; nucleotides outside the gene matches: 13. The CDR3 has 17 residues. The CDR3: CSASALAGGPGLYEQYF. The DNA for the CDR3 is TGCAGTGCTAGCGCGTTAGCGGGAGGGCCTGGGCTCTACGAGCAGTACTTC.

In this sample, this clonotype turned up a few times. V gene TRBV4-2 combines with J gene TRBJ1-2, with TRBD1 matching over 7 bases. The germline CDR1 and CDR2 sequences are LGHNA and YNFKEQ. This CDR3 has 15 residues. Unmatched junction bases numbered 8, after V lost 3 bases and J lost 4 bases. Here the CDR3 reads CASSQSRDSIYGYTF. The CDR3 nucleotides read TGTGCCAGCAGCCAGTCTCGGGACAGCATCTATGGCTACACCTTC.